A single sample gave rise to the 13 T cell receptor beta chains below, sequenced in a study of blood T cell repertoires in COVID-19. Assay: immunoSEQ multiplex PCR; the TCRdb copy retains only in-frame clones and omits some. Of about 140,000 clones in the sample, about 80% were seen once. Material for sequencing was peripheral blood. All receptors come from a man aged 50-59 years with acute or convalescent COVID-19.

The chain carries TRBV7-3 and TRBJ2-1; 7 bases are shared with TRBD2. Germline V CDR1 and CDR2: SGHTA, FQGTGA. The CDR3 runs 15 residues. V was pared by 8 bases and J by 2 bases, with 9 bases of the junction left unmatched. CDR3 loop: CASGHRGDPYNEQFF. CDR3 bases: TGTGCCAGCGGACATCGGGGGGACCCCTACAATGAGCAGTTCTTC.

The V and J genes are TRBV5-1 and TRBJ1-1; 9 bases are shared with TRBD1. CDR3 length equals 14 residues. V lost 2 bases, J lost 5 bases, and 4 bases stayed unmatched. Germline V lookup: CDR1 SGHRS, CDR2 YFSETQ. CDR3 nucleotide sequence: TGCGCCAGCAGCTTACAGGGGGCGCTGACTGAAGCTTTCTTT. This gives the protein CASSLQGALTEAFF.

This sequence joins TRBV7-2 and TRBJ2-2, with D possibly being TRBD1 (5 bases). The CDR3 consists of 15 residues. Deletions cut 1 base from V and 6 bases from J, with 12 bases between. Germline V gene lookup returns CDR1 SGHTA and CDR2 FQGNSA. The chain's CDR3 is CASSLGPQGSGELFF. Written as DNA, the CDR3 is TGTGCCAGCAGCTTAGGTCCTCAGGGATCCGGGGAGCTGTTTTTT.

CDR3 in DNA: TGTGCCAGCAGCTTAAGCCCATCAACTAATGAAAAACTGTTTTTT. Amino acids: CASSLSPSTNEKLFF. The chain has TRBV7-2 and TRBJ1-4; D call uncertain. V was cut by 2 bases and J by 0 bases, with 7 bases left in between. CDR1 and CDR2 (germline): SGHTA, FQGNSA. The CDR3 spans 15 residues.

The rearrangement joins TRBV2 to TRBJ2-7; 11 nucleotides line up with TRBD2. The CDR3 runs 15 residues. Losses at the gene ends were 7 bases for V and 4 bases for J; bases not matched to a gene: 9. Germline V gives CDR1 SNHLY, CDR2 FYNNEI. The CDR3 loop reads CASKISGGEGYEQYF. In nucleotides, the CDR3 is TGTGCCAGCAAAATTAGCGGGGGGGAAGGTTACGAGCAGTACTTC.

V gene TRBV6-1 combines with J gene TRBJ1-2; maybe TRBD1 (6 bases). The germline V gene encodes CDR1 MNHNS and CDR2 SASEGT. This CDR3 region has 15 residues. Deletions cut 5 bases from V and 7 bases from J, with 20 bases between. The CDR3 nucleotides read TGTGCCAGCAGTTCGTACGATGGGACATCGGTTGGCTACACCTTC. This gives the protein CASSSYDGTSVGYTF.

The chain couples TRBV19 to TRBJ1-2, with TRBD1 matching over 12 bases. The CDR3 is made up of 16 amino acids. V lost 2 bases to trimming and J lost 7 bases; unmatched junction nucleotides: 8. Germline CDR1 reads LNHDA; CDR2 reads SQIVND (reference sequence). CDR3 sequence: CASSITPGTGGRGYTF. CDR3 nucleotides: TGTGCCAGTAGTATAACCCCCGGGACAGGGGGCCGTGGCTACACCTTC. Based on the CDR3 plus reference TRBV19 and TRBJ1-2, the full variable domain is DGGITQSPKYLFRKEGQNVTLSCEQNLNHDAMYWYRQDPGQGLRLIYYSQIVNDFQKGDIAEGYSVSREKKESFPLTVTSAQKNPTAFYLCASSITPGTGGRGYTFGSGTRLTVV.

This chain connects TRBV20-1 to TRBJ1-2; no definite D call. Germline lookup yields CDR1 DFQATT and CDR2 SNEGSKA (reference sequence). The CDR3 length is 8 residues. Trimming cost V 6 bases and J 12 bases, with 8 bases left between them. In DNA, the CDR3 is TGCAGTGCAGAGGAGGACACCTTC. Its translation is CSAEEDTF.

This chain connects TRBV5-1 to TRBJ1-1; no definite D call. V was cut by 4 bases and J by 7 bases, with 17 bases left in between. Germline V CDR1 and CDR2: SGHRS, YFSETQ. The CDR3 length is 14 residues. As DNA, the CDR3 is TGCGCCAGCAGCCTGCACCCGGCGGCAGATGAAGCTTTCTTT. This gives the protein CASSLHPAADEAFF.

The chain combines TRBV7-6 with TRBJ2-2, with 8 bases matching TRBD2. V was pared by 0 bases and J by 7 bases, with 16 bases of the junction left unmatched. This CDR3 is built from 19 residues. The germline V gene encodes CDR1 SGHVS and CDR2 FNYEAQ. Written as DNA, the CDR3 is TGTGCCAGCAGCTTAGCGTCAATAGCGGGGTTGGGTAACGGCGGGGAGCTGTTTTTT. Amino acids: CASSLASIAGLGNGGELFF.

The V call is TRBV12-3 or TRBV12-4, the J call TRBJ1-1; tentative D call: TRBD1 (6 bases). The CDR3 is 13 amino acids. Trimming left V 6 bases short and J 5 bases short, with 13 bases between. This CDR3 reads CASREQGETEAFF. In DNA, the CDR3 is TGTGCCAGCAGAGAACAGGGAGAGACTGAAGCTTTCTTT.

The V call is TRBV6-1, the J call TRBJ2-2; D may be TRBD2 (6 bases). Between the trimmed V and J ends, which lost 4 bases and 0 bases, there was a span of 24 bases. Germline lookup yields CDR1 MNHNS and CDR2 SASEGT. CDR3 size: 20 residues. CDR3 region: CASSGQRGLDKFANTGELFF. The DNA of the CDR3 is TGTGCCAGCAGTGGTCAGAGGGGACTGGATAAGTTCGCGAACACCGGGGAGCTGTTTTTT.

The chain employs TRBV7-8 and TRBJ1-3; weak D call: TRBD1 (5 bases). CDR1 is SGHVS and CDR2 is FQNEAQ in the germline V gene. The CDR3 is 14 amino acids. V lost 5 bases to trimming and J lost 4 bases, with 12 bases between them. DNA of the CDR3: TGTGCCAGCAGCGCCCAAAACAGGGGAAACACCATATATTTT. Translating gives CASSAQNRGNTIYF.